This note documents a single T cell receptor (beta chain) sequence. Its antigen is undetermined. This sample was included in a study of a mutant IDH1 vaccine in newly diagnosed glioma. Study-level background: Onset of vaccination occurred 4-6 weeks following radiotherapy alone, or with temozolomide cycles. Of the patients given treatment, 62.5% were male and 37.5% were female, and a mean age of roughly 40 years was recorded.

Assay: immunoSEQ multiplex PCR; the TCRdb copy retains only in-frame clones and omits some. The profile shows tens of thousands of clones, roughly 76% of them singletons. Time point: week 5, during vaccination. Topical imiquimod accompanied each vaccine dose, which consisted of 300 ug of mutant IDH1 20-mer peptide. The ends lost 1 base at V and 4 bases at J; junction bases unmatched: 1. The CDR3 contains 12 residues. Germline V gene sequence: CDR1 GTSNPN, CDR2 SVGIG (reference sequence). The rearrangement links TRBV30 to TRBJ2-7; 7 bases fit TRBD1. The material sequenced was PBMCs, taken from a glioma patient whose treatment included an IDH1 peptide vaccine. The TCR originated in a man aged 50 to 60 with glioma. CDR3: CAWSGTGYEQYF. In DNA form, the CDR3 reads TGTGCCTGGAGTGGGACAGGATACGAGCAGTACTTC.